The TCR beta chain under discussion was sequenced for a study of blood T cell repertoires in COVID-19. Study-wide background: The United States, Italy and Spain supplied acute and convalescent COVID-19 samples. PBMCs, B-cell-depleted T cells, or T cells provided the cDNA or gDNA that made up the material.

This clone was picked up one time. Germline assignment: CDR1 SGHRS and CDR2 YFSETQ. The CDR3 covers 15 residues. V lost 0 bases and J 5 bases, leaving 14 bases between the germline ends. Per the authors' pipeline: Amplifying reference gene primers gave estimates of nucleated cell counts. Repertoires were generated with immunoSEQ multiplex PCR, while TCRdb's copy carries only in-frame clones and drops some. V, J and clone size reflect that table, while D and trimming were determined from the DNA. The sample contains about 260,000 clones, around 90% of which appear only once. This sequence joins TRBV5-1 and TRBJ2-5, with D maybe TRBD2 (5 bases). Sequenced material: peripheral blood. The receptor was isolated from a middle-aged woman with acute or convalescent COVID-19. The CDR3 DNA reads TGCGCCAGCAGCTTGGCCGCGGGTATAGGGGAGACCCAGTACTTC. This translates into CASSLAAGIGETQYF. The variable domain in full, with the rest retrieved from reference TRBV5-1 and TRBJ2-5, is KAGVTQTPRYLIKTRGQQVTLSCSPISGHRSVSWYQQTPGQGLQFLFEYFSETQRNKGNFPGRFSGRQFSNSRSEMNVSTLELGDSALYLCASSLAAGIGETQYFGPGTRLLVL.